Listed here are 20 T cell receptor beta chains from one sample, sequenced in a study of memory CD8 T cells in hepatitis C reinfection (dated by TCRdb to about 2017). Receptor libraries were prepared by the immunoSEQ multiplex PCR assay. TCRdb carries this immuneACCESS record with in-frame sequences only. Its versions omit some clonotypes, under half of them owing to an unresolved V gene in the studies checked, with the rest unexplained. The sample table shows under 60,000 clones, and under 90% are seen once. Clones ranked in the top ten supply 0.95% to 1.1% of the sample. The meaning of the sample's time point label: pre-reinfection, 55 to 20 weeks before reinfection detection. TCR sequencing was performed on the sorted cells directly ex vivo, without any in vitro expansion beforehand. Sequences were obtained from naive CD8+ T cells sorted from blood. Reading the label with the study, this specimen's cell subset or site is: total naive CD8+CD45RO- T cells. The receptors here all came from a man between 18 and 29 years old with hepatitis C virus infection.

CDR3 in amino acids: CASREGQGVREQYF. The CDR3 nucleotides are TGTGCCAGCAGAGAGGGACAGGGTGTGAGGGAGCAGTACTTC. V gene TRBV27 combines with J gene TRBJ2-7, with 9 nucleotides matching TRBD1. This CDR3 has 14 amino acids. V lost 6 bases and J lost 7; bases outside the gene matches: 10. Germline CDR1 and CDR2: MNHEY and SMNVEV (reference sequence).

The rearrangement joins TRBV27 to TRBJ1-5, with D perhaps matching TRBD1 (6 bases). CDR3 length: 16 residues. The V and J ends lost 4 bases and 3 bases respectively, with 16 bases between them. Germline V gene data show CDR1 as MNHEY and CDR2 as SMNVEV (reference sequence). For the CDR3, the DNA is TGTGCCAGCAGTTCCACGCGGACAGAAGTCAATCAGCCCCAGCATTTT. As protein: CASSSTRTEVNQPQHF.

Of note for this clone: This sample includes further DNA sequences coding for the same CDR3. This chain uses TRBV19 with TRBJ1-2; no clear D. Trimming left V 4 bases short and J 4 bases short, with 4 bases between. Germline V gene data show CDR1 as LNHDA and CDR2 as SQIVND (reference sequence). This CDR3 contains 11 residues. The CDR3 region has the DNA TGTGCCAGTAGTACGGGCTATGGCTACACCTTC. Translating it yields CASSTGYGYTF.

The genes are TRBV10-1 and TRBJ2-2; a possible D gene is TRBD1 (6 bases). Trimming pared 4 bases from V and 3 bases from J, leaving 12 bases between. Germline V gives CDR1 WNHNN, CDR2 SYGVQD (reference sequence). The CDR3 consists of 15 residues. CDR3 bases: TGCGCCAGCAGTGCGGACAGTGGGGACACCGGGGAGCTGTTTTTT. Translated, it gives CASSADSGDTGELFF.

The chain is built from TRBV4-2 and TRBJ1-1; no definite D call. Trimming shortened V by 0 bases and J by 7 bases, and 9 bases separated the two germline ends. The CDR3 has 13 residues. Germline V gene sequence: CDR1 LGHNA, CDR2 YNFKEQ. CDR3 DNA sequence: TGTGCCAGCAGCCAAGAGGAGGGCTATGAAGCTTTCTTT. It is translated as CASSQEEGYEAFF.

CDR3 residues: CASSSRDSPNYGYTF. The CDR3 DNA is TGTGCCAGCAGTTCCCGGGACTCTCCTAACTATGGCTACACCTTC. The V and J genes are TRBV28 and TRBJ1-2; possible D gene TRBD1, 5 bases. Trimming left V 4 bases short and J 0 bases short, with 12 bases between. The length of the CDR3 is 15 residues. Looked up from germline, CDR1 is MDHEN and CDR2 is SYDVKM.

J is TRBJ2-1 and V is TRBV11-2; a possible D gene is TRBD2 (7 bases). This CDR3 comprises 14 residues. V lost 5 bases to trimming and J lost 15 bases, with 23 bases between them. From germline, CDR1 is SGHAT and CDR2 FQNNGV. This CDR3 is CASSPEGTIRGGFF. The DNA of the CDR3 is TGTGCCAGCAGCCCAGAAGGGACTATCAGGGGCGGGTTCTTC.

This rearrangement joins TRBV6-5 to TRBJ1-1; tentatively, D is TRBD1 (5 bases). Germline CDR1 and CDR2: MNHEY and SVGAGI. V was cut by 6 bases and J by 5 bases, with 13 bases left in between. The CDR3 is 13 amino acids. The CDR3, as DNA: TGTGCCAGCAGGGCGGGGGGGATTACTGAAGCTTTCTTT. Its translation is CASRAGGITEAFF.

The chain links TRBV9 to TRBJ2-5; a weak D match, TRBD2 (5 bases). Germline CDR1 is SGDLS and CDR2 is YYNGEE. The length of the CDR3 is 14 residues. Trimming took off 3 bases at V and 4 bases at J, with 13 bases between the two ends. The CDR3 DNA reads TGTGCCAGCAGCGAGGGCGGGCTTCGAGAGACCCAGTACTTC. Translating gives CASSEGGLRETQYF.

The chain uses TRBV7-6 and TRBJ2-2; 8 nucleotides agree with TRBD2. V shed 2 bases, J shed 4 bases, and the junction held 9 bases outside the gene matches. CDR1 is SGHVS, CDR2 FNYEAQ, per germline. The CDR3 extends over 17 amino acids. DNA for the CDR3: TGTGCCAGCAGCTTACCGCGGGGGGAGGCTTTCACCGGGGAGCTGTTTTTT. Translated, it gives CASSLPRGEAFTGELFF.

This clone was found a few times. The rearrangement joins TRBV2 to TRBJ1-1, with 10 bases lining up with TRBD1. The CDR3 is made up of 15 amino acids. Germline V gives CDR1 SNHLY, CDR2 FYNNEI. V was pared by 3 bases and J by 3 bases, with 4 bases of the junction left unmatched. The CDR3 DNA reads as TGTGCCAGCAGTGAGGACAGGGGGAGGTACACTGAAGCTTTCTTT. Its translation is CASSEDRGRYTEAFF.

This chain joins TRBV29-1 and TRBJ2-7; 10 nucleotides agree with TRBD1. After removal of 8 bases from V and 3 bases from J, the junction contained 7 bases not matched to a gene. This CDR3 has 13 residues. Germline V CDR1 and CDR2: SQVTM, ANQGSEA. This CDR3 reads CSIRDRGGYEQYF. The CDR3 DNA sequence: TGCAGCATACGGGACAGGGGCGGCTACGAGCAGTACTTC.

The chain carries TRBV29-1 and TRBJ2-5; 9 positions agree with TRBD2. Trimming cost V 1 base and J 5 bases; bases outside gene matches: 5. The CDR3 runs to 14 residues. Looked up from germline, CDR1 is SQVTM and CDR2 is ANQGSEA. The DNA of the CDR3 is TGCAGCGTTGAAGTGGCGGGAGGGGGGGAGACCCAGTACTTC. It specifies CSVEVAGGGETQYF.

This clone was seen a few times. One end of the junction does not line up with germline, which may come from a read error. The rearrangement uses TRBV2 and TRBJ1-1; no reliable D call. Germline V gene data show CDR1 as SNHLY and CDR2 as FYNNEI. The CDR3 has 12 residues. The CDR3, as DNA: TGTGCCAGCAGTCCCCCTCACACCGAAGCTTTCTTT. Amino acids: CASSPPHTEAFF.

This clone showed up just a few times. J is TRBJ1-1 and V is TRBV5-6; D may be TRBD1 (5 bases). The CDR3 is 14 amino acids. The germline V gene has CDR1 SGHDT and CDR2 YYEEEE. Trimming removed 2 bases from V and 0 bases from J, with 8 bases in between. CDR3 DNA sequence: TGTGCCAGCAGCTTCGGGGGTATGAACACTGAAGCTTTCTTT. Translation: CASSFGGMNTEAFF.

This chain joins TRBV4-1 and TRBJ1-6, with unresolved D. Trimming stripped 1 base from V and 4 bases from J, with 5 bases between. This CDR3 spans 14 amino acids. The V gene's germline CDR1 is MGHRA and CDR2 YSYEKL. The CDR3 sequence: CASSQARYNSPLHF. CDR3 coding DNA: TGCGCCAGCAGCCAAGCTAGGTATAATTCACCCCTCCACTTT.

The V call is TRBV6-5, the J call TRBJ2-5; the D gene is possibly TRBD2 (6 bases). Trimming removed 0 bases at V and 5 bases at J, with 10 bases between. This CDR3 is built from 14 residues. Germline V gene sequence: CDR1 MNHEY, CDR2 SVGAGI. CDR3 protein: CASSYSQGLETQYF. The CDR3 nucleotides are TGTGCCAGCAGTTACTCTCAGGGACTGGAGACCCAGTACTTC.

This chain joins TRBV7-9 and TRBJ1-6, with 8 bases fitting TRBD1. V lost 1 base to trimming and J lost 6 bases; unmatched junction nucleotides: 2. From germline, CDR1 is SEHNR and CDR2 FQNEAQ (reference sequence). This CDR3 region has 15 residues. The CDR3 region is CASSLETGGNSPLHF. The CDR3 region has the DNA TGTGCCAGCAGCTTAGAAACAGGGGGTAATTCACCCCTCCACTTT.

The rearrangement joins TRBV6-4 to TRBJ1-5; D may be TRBD1 (6 bases). The length of the CDR3 is 16 residues. The germline CDR1 and CDR2 sequences are MRHNA and SNTAGT. V gave up 6 bases and J gave up 0 bases, with 15 bases separating them. The CDR3 loop is CASRTGGRLSNQPQHF. In DNA, the CDR3 is TGTGCCAGCAGGACAGGCGGCAGACTTAGCAATCAGCCCCAGCATTTT.

The rearrangement joins TRBV2 to TRBJ2-3, with 11 bases identical to TRBD2. Trimming took 8 bases from V and 1 from J; bases not matched to a gene: 14. The CDR3 has 18 residues. The germline gives CDR1 SNHLY, CDR2 FYNNEI. The CDR3 region has the DNA TGTGCCAGCCCAGGGGGACTAGCGGTTGGAAGGGGCACAGATACGCAGTATTTT. Amino acids: CASPGGLAVGRGTDTQYF.